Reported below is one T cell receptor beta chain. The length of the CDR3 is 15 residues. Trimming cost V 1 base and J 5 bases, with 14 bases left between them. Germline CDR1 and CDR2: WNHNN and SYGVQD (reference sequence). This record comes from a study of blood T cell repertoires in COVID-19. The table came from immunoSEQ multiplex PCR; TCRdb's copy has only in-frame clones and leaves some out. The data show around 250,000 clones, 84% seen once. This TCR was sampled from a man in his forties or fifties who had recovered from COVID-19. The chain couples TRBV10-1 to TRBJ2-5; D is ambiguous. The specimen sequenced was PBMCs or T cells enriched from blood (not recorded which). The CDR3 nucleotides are TGCGCCAGCAGTGAGTTTCTGAAGCTCGTGGAGACCCAGTACTTC. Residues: CASSEFLKLVETQYF.